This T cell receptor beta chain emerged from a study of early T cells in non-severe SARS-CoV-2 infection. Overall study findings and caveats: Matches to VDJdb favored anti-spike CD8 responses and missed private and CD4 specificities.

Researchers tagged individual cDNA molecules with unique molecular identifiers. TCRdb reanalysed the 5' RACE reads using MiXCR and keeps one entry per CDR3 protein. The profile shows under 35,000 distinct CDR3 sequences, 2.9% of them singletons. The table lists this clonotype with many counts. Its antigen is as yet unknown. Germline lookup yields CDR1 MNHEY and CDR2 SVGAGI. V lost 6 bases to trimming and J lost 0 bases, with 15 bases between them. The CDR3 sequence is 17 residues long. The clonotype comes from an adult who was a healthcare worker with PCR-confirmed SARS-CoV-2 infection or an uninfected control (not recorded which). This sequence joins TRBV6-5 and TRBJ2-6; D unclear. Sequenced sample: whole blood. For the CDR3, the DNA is TGTGCCAGCAGCTCCCTCCCAATGTCCTCTGGGGCCAACGTCCTGACTTTC. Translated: CASSSLPMSSGANVLTF.